This TCR beta chain was recorded in a study of cytomegalovirus exposure and HLA in healthy donors. Study-level findings and limits: Later analysis identified a missense DCLRE1C variant that was linked to TCR beta V- and J-gene trimming. The authors enumerated 164 TCR beta chains as linked to cytomegalovirus. On later analysis, the bulk of CMV-associated TCR beta chains appeared to be HLA-restricted.

About this clone itself: What it binds is unknown.

The primer mix had 60 Vbeta and 13 Jbeta primers. Per the study methods: Later, an analysis found approximately 80 million unique TCR beta chains, and about 9.9 million of these were shared. TCRdb's copy holds only in-frame clones and misses some; the assay was immunoSEQ multiplex PCR. That table is the source of V, J and clone size, and D and trimming were worked out from the DNA. Counted here are roughly 180,000 clones, 76% occurring once; the ten biggest clones make up 2.5%. The length of the CDR3 is 13 residues. Trimming pared 2 bases from V and 3 bases from J, leaving 5 bases between. Germline CDR1 reads MNHNS; CDR2 reads SASEGT.

The chain joins TRBV6-1 to TRBJ2-1; D is unclear. This receptor was taken from a woman in her twenties or thirties in good health and CMV-seropositive. The specimen was PBMCs. DNA of the CDR3: TGTGCCAGCAGTGAATCCAGCTACAATGAGCAGTTCTTC. Protein product: CASSESSYNEQFF.